The T cell receptor (beta chain) described here comes from a study of blood T cells in healthy people across ages. For the study at large: About one barcoded beta molecule per two T cells was captured by template switching.

About this clonotype: Given a much more abundant clone one base away, this may be a read error.

The CDR3 totals 14 residues. Looked up from germline, CDR1 is LNHNV and CDR2 is YYDKDF (reference sequence). Sample-barcoded 5' priming and a J-beta primer mix drove a second PCR of 7 to 11 cycles. TCRdb redid the calling of the 5' RACE reads with MiXCR, one entry per CDR3 protein. The profile shows approximately 800,000 distinct CDR3 sequences, 30% to 45% of them singletons. Sequencing used blood. This TCR derives from a man between 18 and 35 years old in good health. The chain joins TRBV15 to TRBJ2-7; maybe TRBD1 (5 bases). This chain's CDR3 is CATSMDNYSYEKYF. DNA of the CDR3: TGTGCCACCAGCATGGACAACTACTCCTACGAGAAGTACTTC.